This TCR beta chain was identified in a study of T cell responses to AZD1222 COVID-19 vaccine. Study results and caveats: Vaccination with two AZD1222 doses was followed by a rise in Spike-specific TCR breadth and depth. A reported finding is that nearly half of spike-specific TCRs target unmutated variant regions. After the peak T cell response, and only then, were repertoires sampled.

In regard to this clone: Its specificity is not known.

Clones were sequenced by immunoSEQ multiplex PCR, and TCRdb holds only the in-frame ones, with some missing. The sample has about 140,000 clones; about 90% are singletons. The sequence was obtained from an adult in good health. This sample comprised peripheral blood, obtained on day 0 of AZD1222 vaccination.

The DNA for the CDR3 is TGCGCCAGCAGCCCCCGGCGGCTAGCGGGAGCAGTTGAGCAGTTCTTC. This codes for CASSPRRLAGAVEQFF. V and J are TRBV5-1 and TRBJ2-1; TRBD2 aligns across 10 bases. The V gene end was trimmed by 4 bases and the J gene end by 9 bases; junction bases not matched to a gene: 13. Germline V CDR1 and CDR2: SGHRS, YFSETQ. The CDR3 totals 16 residues.